These 9 T cell receptor beta chains were all obtained from the same sample, sequenced in a study of beta chain features in type 1 diabetes. The study reverse transcribed the entire isolated RNA, so it sequenced expressed TCRB transcripts. Generated by immunoSEQ multiplex PCR, the TCRdb table keeps only in-frame clones and is missing some. The table lists a few hundred thousand clones, around 28% of them singletons. Sequenced: naive CD4+ T cells from blood. Every receptor here comes from a man younger than 35 in good health.

Notes on this clone: Other nucleotide sequences from this sample produce the same CDR3. The rearrangement joins TRBV7-2 to TRBJ2-6; D is uncertain. In germline, CDR1 is SGHTA, CDR2 FQGNSA. The V end lost 5 bases, the J end lost 1 base, and 6 bases lay between the germline ends. The CDR3 runs 14 residues. The CDR3 DNA follows: TGTGCCAGCAGCACTCGATCTGGGGCCAACGTCCTGACTTTC. Translation gives CASSTRSGANVLTF.

This clone occurred a few times. Additional DNA sequences in this sample encode the identical CDR3. The chain links TRBV30 to TRBJ2-1; perhaps TRBD2 as D (5 bases). Trimming took off 3 bases at V and 7 bases at J, with 10 bases between the two ends. CDR1 is GTSNPN, CDR2 SVGIG, per germline (reference sequence). CDR3 size: 12 residues. CDR3 sequence: CAWSGSGNEQFF. The CDR3 coding sequence is TGTGCCTGGAGCGGCTCGGGGAATGAGCAGTTCTTC.

This chain connects TRBV7-2 to TRBJ2-1; no clear D. Germline V lookup: CDR1 SGHTA, CDR2 FQGNSA. The CDR3 runs to 13 residues. Trimming took 3 bases from V and 12 from J, leaving 15 bases between them. The CDR3: CASSFDELSMQFF. Here the CDR3 DNA reads TGTGCCAGCAGCTTTGATGAGCTTTCAATGCAGTTCTTC.

The chain employs TRBV6-6 and TRBJ2-6; TRBD2 is a possible D gene (6 bases). V was shortened by 8 bases and J by 0 bases, with 8 bases between the two germline ends. Germline V CDR1 and CDR2: MNHNY, SVGAGI (reference sequence). The CDR3 length is 14 residues. The CDR3 DNA is TGTGCCAGCCGGGGGTCCTCTGGGGCCAACGTCCTGACTTTC. As protein: CASRGSSGANVLTF.

Only a few counts were recorded for this clone. The CDR3 spells CASSSGAEAFF. CDR3 coding DNA: TGTGCCAGCAGCTCCGGGGCTGAAGCTTTCTTT. The rearrangement joins TRBV11-2 to TRBJ1-1, with D uncertain. There are 11 residues in the CDR3. V was pared by 4 bases and J by 6 bases, with 6 bases between. Germline V lookup: CDR1 SGHAT, CDR2 FQNNGV.

The CDR3 sequence is CASRRQSYEQYF. The DNA for the CDR3 is TGTGCCAGCAGGCGGCAGAGCTACGAGCAGTACTTC. The chain couples TRBV2 to TRBJ2-7; no clear D. V gave up 6 bases and J gave up 3 bases, with 9 bases separating them. The CDR3 sequence is 12 residues long. The germline gives CDR1 SNHLY, CDR2 FYNNEI.

This clone was observed a few times. This chain joins TRBV10-3 and TRBJ2-7; D may be TRBD1 (6 bases). The V end was cut by 10 bases, the J end by 2 bases, with 18 bases between. This CDR3 comprises 14 residues. The germline V gene encodes CDR1 ENHRY and CDR2 SYGVKD. The CDR3 spells CANAPRQATYEQYF. The DNA of the CDR3 is TGTGCCAACGCCCCGCGACAGGCTACCTACGAGCAGTACTTC.

The CDR3 here is CASSVTGISNQPQHF. For the CDR3, the DNA is TGTGCCAGCAGCGTGACAGGGATTAGCAATCAGCCCCAGCATTTT. The V and J genes are TRBV28 and TRBJ1-5; 7 bases are a match to TRBD1. J was trimmed by 0 bases and V by 6 bases; bases with no gene match: 5. The CDR3 is made up of 15 amino acids. Germline CDR1 reads MDHEN; CDR2 reads SYDVKM.

In this sample, this clone turned up a few times. This chain's CDR3 is CATSREVMNTEAFF. As DNA, the CDR3 is TGTGCCACCAGCAGAGAGGTCATGAACACTGAAGCTTTCTTT. The chain uses TRBV15 and TRBJ1-1; D is ambiguous. The germline V gene encodes CDR1 LNHNV and CDR2 YYDKDF (reference sequence). Trimming pared 0 bases from V and 0 bases from J, leaving 5 bases between. The CDR3 runs 14 residues.